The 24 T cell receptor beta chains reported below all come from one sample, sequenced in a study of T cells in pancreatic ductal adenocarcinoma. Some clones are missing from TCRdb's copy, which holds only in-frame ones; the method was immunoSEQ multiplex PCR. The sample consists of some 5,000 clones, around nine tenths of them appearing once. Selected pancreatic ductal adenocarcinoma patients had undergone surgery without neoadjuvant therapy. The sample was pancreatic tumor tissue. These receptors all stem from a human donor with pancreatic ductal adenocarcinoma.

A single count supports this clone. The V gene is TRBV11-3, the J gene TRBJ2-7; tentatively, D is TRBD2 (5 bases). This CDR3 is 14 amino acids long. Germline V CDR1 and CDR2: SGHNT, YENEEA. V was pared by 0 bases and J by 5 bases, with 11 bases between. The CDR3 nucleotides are TGTGCCAGCAGCTTAGAGGGAGAAGATGACGAGCAGTACTTC. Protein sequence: CASSLEGEDDEQYF.

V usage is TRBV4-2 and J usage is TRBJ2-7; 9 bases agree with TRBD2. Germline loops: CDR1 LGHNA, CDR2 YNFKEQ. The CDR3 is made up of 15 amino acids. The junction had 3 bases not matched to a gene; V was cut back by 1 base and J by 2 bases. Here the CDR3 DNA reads TGTGCCAGCAGCCAAGGGTCTAGCGGGGCCTACGAGCAGTACTTC. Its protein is CASSQGSSGAYEQYF.

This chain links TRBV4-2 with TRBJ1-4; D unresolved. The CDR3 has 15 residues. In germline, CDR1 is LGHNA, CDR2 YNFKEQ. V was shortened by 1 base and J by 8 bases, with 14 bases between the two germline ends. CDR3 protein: CASSQGVGRREKLFF. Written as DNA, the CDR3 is TGTGCCAGCAGCCAAGGGGTAGGCCGGAGGGAAAAACTGTTTTTT.

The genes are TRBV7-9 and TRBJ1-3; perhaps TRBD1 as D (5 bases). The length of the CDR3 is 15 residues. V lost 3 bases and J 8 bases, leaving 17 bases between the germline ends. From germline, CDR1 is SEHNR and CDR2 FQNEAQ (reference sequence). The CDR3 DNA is TGTGCCAGCAGCTTGGGACCCCCGATGGGAGACACCATATATTTT. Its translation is CASSLGPPMGDTIYF.

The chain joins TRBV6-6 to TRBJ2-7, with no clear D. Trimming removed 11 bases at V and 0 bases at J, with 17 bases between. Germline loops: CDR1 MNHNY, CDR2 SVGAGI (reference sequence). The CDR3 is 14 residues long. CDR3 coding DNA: TGTGCCGTCCGTGTCCTATCGAGCTCCTACGAGCAGTACTTC. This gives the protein CAVRVLSSSYEQYF.

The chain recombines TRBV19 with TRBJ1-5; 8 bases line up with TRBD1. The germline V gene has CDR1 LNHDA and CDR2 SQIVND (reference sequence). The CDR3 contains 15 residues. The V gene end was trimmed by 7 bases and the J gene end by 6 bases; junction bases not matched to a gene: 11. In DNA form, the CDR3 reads TGTGCCAGTAACGTAGGGCAGGGGGCTAGTCAGCCCCAGCATTTT. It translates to CASNVGQGASQPQHF.

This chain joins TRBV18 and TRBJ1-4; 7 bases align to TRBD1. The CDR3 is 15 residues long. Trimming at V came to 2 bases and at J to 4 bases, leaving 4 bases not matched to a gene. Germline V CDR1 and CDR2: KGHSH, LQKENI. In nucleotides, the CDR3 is TGTGCCAGCTCACCAGAGGGACAGTTTAATGAAAAACTGTTTTTT. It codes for CASSPEGQFNEKLFF.

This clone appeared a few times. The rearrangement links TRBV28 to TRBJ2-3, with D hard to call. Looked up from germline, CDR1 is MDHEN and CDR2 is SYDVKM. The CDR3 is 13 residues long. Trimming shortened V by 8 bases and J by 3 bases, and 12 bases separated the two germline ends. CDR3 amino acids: CASDTRQTDTQYF. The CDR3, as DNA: TGTGCCAGCGACACGAGGCAGACAGATACGCAGTATTTT.

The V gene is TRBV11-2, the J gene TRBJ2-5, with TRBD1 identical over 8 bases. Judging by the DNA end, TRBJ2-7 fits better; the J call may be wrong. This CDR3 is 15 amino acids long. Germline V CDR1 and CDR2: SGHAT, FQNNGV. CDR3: CASSLGTGWNDEQYF. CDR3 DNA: TGTGCCAGCAGCTTAGGGACAGGGTGGAACGACGAGCAGTACTTC.

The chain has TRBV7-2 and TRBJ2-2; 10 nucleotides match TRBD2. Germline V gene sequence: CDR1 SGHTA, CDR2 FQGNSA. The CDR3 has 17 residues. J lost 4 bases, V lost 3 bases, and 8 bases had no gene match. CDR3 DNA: TGTGCCAGCAGCTTTGCTAGCGGGGGAGTTGGCACCGGGGAGCTGTTTTTT. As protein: CASSFASGGVGTGELFF.

The CDR3 nucleotides are TGTGCCAGCAGTGAAGGGGTAGGGCCCCAGCATTTT. Protein sequence: CASSEGVGPQHF. The chain couples TRBV6-1 to TRBJ1-5; D is ambiguous. CDR1 is MNHNS and CDR2 is SASEGT in the germline V gene. V was clipped by 1 base and J by 9 bases, with 7 bases between them. The CDR3 spans 12 residues.

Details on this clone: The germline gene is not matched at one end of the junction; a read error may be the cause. CDR3: CATSRDQTGVSHF. The CDR3 nucleotides are TGTGCCACCAGCAGAGATCAGACAGGGGTGAGCCACTTC. This rearrangement joins TRBV15 to TRBJ1-2; 8 bases map to TRBD1. CDR3 length equals 13 residues. Per germline, CDR1 LNHNV and CDR2 YYDKDF (reference sequence).

The CDR3 sequence: CASSMTPAYEQYF. The CDR3 coding sequence is TGTGCCAGTAGTATGACACCCGCCTACGAGCAGTACTTC. The rearrangement uses TRBV19 and TRBJ2-7; unclear D gene. The ends were cut back, 3 bases at V and 2 bases at J, with 8 bases in the middle. The CDR3 spans 13 residues. Germline values: CDR1 LNHDA, CDR2 SQIVND (reference sequence).

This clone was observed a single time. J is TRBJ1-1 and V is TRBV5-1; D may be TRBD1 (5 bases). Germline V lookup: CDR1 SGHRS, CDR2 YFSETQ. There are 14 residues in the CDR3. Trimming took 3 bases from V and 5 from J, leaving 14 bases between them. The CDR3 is CASSWAEGPTEAFF. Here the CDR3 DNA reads TGCGCCAGCAGCTGGGCTGAGGGGCCTACTGAAGCTTTCTTT. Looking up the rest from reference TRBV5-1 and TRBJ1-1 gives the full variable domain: KAGVTQTPRYLIKTRGQQVTLSCSPISGHRSVSWYQQTPGQGLQFLFEYFSETQRNKGNFPGRFSGRQFSNSRSEMNVSTLELGDSALYLCASSWAEGPTEAFFGQGTRLTVV.

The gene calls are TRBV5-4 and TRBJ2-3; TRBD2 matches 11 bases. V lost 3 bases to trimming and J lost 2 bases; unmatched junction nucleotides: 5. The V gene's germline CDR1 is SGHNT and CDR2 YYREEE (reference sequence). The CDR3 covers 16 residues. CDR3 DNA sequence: TGTGCCAGCAGCTCCCGACTAGCGGGACTCACAGATACGCAGTATTTT. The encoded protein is CASSSRLAGLTDTQYF.

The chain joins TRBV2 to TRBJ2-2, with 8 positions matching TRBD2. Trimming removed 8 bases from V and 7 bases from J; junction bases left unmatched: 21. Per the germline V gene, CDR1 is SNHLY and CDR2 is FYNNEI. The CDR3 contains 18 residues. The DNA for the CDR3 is TGTGCCAGCCTGTGGATTGGACCGGGACTAGAAGATCACGGGGAGCTGTTTTTT. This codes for CASLWIGPGLEDHGELFF.

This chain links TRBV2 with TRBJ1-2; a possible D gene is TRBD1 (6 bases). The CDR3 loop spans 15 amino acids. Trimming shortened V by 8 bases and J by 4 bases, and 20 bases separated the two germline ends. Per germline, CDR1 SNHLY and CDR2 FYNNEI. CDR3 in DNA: TGTGCCAGCGATGCTGGGGGGCGGGATAGCTATGGCTACACCTTC. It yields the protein CASDAGGRDSYGYTF.

CDR3 sequence (DNA): TGTGCCAGCAGTCATACTCAGGACAGGGCCGAGACCCAGTACTTC. This codes for CASSHTQDRAETQYF. This sequence joins TRBV6-1 and TRBJ2-5; 8 nucleotides match TRBD1. CDR3 length: 15 residues. Germline V gene data show CDR1 as MNHNS and CDR2 as SASEGT. J lost 5 bases, V lost 5 bases, and 10 bases had no gene match.

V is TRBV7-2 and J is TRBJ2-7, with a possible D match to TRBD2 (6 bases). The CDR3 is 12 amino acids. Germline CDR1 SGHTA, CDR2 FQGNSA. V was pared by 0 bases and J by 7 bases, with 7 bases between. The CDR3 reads CASSLAGTEQYF. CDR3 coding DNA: TGTGCCAGCAGCTTAGCCGGGACTGAGCAGTACTTC.

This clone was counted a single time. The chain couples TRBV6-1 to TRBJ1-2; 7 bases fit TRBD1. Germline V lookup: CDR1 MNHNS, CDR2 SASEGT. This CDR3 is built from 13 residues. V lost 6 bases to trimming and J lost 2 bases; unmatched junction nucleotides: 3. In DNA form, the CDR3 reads TGTGCCAGCAGCCGGGACAGCAACTATGGCTACACCTTC. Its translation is CASSRDSNYGYTF.

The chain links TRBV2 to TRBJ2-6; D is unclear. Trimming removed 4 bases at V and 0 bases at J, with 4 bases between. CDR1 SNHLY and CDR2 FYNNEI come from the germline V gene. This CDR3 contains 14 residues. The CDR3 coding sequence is TGTGCCAGCAGTGGAAGCTCTGGGGCCAACGTCCTGACTTTC. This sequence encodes CASSGSSGANVLTF.

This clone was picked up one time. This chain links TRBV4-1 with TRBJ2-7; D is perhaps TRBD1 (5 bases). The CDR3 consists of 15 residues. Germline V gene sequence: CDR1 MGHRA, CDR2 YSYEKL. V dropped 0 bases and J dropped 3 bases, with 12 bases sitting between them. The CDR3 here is CASSQEDRTYYEQYF. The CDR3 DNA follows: TGCGCCAGCAGCCAAGAAGACAGAACCTACTACGAGCAGTACTTC.

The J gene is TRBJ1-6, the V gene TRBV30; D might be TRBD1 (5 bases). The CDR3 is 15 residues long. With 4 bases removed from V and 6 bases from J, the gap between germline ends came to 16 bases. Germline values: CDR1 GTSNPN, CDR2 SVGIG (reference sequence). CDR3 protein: CAWTLGGAGNSPLHF. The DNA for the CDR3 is TGTGCCTGGACCCTGGGAGGGGCGGGTAATTCACCCCTCCACTTT. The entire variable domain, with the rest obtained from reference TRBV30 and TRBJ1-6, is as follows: SQTIHQWPATLVQPVGSPLSLECTVEGTSNPNLYWYRQAAGRGLQLLFYSVGIGQISSEVPQNLSASRPQDRQFILSSKKLLLSDSGFYLCAWTLGGAGNSPLHFGNGTRLTVT.

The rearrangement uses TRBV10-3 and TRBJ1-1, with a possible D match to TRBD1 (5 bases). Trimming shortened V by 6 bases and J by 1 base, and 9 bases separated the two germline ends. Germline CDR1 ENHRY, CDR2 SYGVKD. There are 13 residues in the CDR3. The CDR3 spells CAISTGQNTEAFF. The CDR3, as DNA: TGTGCCATCAGCACAGGACAGAACACTGAAGCTTTCTTT.